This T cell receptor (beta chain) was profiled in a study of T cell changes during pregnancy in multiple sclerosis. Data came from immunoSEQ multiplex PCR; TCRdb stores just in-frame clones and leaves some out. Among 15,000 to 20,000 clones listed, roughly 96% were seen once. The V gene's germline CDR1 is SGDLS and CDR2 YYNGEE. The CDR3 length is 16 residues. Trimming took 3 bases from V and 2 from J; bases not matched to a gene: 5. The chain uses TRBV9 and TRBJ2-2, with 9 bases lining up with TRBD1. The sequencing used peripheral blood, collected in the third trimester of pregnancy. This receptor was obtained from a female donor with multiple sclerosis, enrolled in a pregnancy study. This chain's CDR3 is CASSDGTGINTGELFF. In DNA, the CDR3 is TGTGCCAGCAGCGACGGGACAGGGATTAACACCGGGGAGCTGTTTTTT.